The rows below give T cell receptor beta chains drawn from one sample of a study of T cells in Graves' hyperthyroidism and ophthalmopathy. TCRdb independently ran MiXCR on the multiplex PCR reads; one entry per CDR3 protein. The sample lists 400,000 or so distinct CDR3 sequences, over 12% occurring once. Sequencing input: blood. The receptors were gathered from a man aged 45-60 years with Graves' ophthalmopathy. Each CDR3 is given with its conserved first and last residue. A D gene is named only where the DNA matches it firmly. Some rows have no size entry. The others give once, few or many, or a class for an expanded clone.

TRBV2,few,14,TRBJ2-4,TRBD2,CASLSGGSKNIQYF,TGTGCCAGTCTGAGCGGGGGGAGCAAAAACATTCAGTACTTC
TRBV19,.,14,TRBJ1-5,.,CASSDAGTRQPQHF,TGTGCCAGTAGTGACGCAGGGACTCGGCAGCCCCAGCATTTT
TRBV6-5,few,19,TRBJ1-2,.,CASSYPPTRSGGQNYGYTF,TGTGCCAGCAGTTACCCACCGACACGCTCTGGGGGGCAAAACTATGGCTACACCTTC
TRBV27,many,15,TRBJ2-7,.,CASSKRTASSYEQYF,TGTGCCAGCAGTAAGCGGACAGCGAGCTCCTACGAGCAGTACTTC
TRBV9,.,14,TRBJ2-3,TRBD1,CASSARDRGDTQYF,TGTGCCAGCAGCGCCCGGGACAGGGGAGATACGCAGTATTTT
TRBV19,once,17,TRBJ1-6,.,CASKTSSWEGANSPLHF,TGTGCCAGTAAGACATCCTCATGGGAGGGAGCGAATTCACCCCTCCACTTT
TRBV28,many,16,TRBJ2-1,TRBD2,CASKLAGDPRYNEQFF,TGTGCCAGCAAACTAGCGGGAGATCCGCGCTACAATGAGCAGTTCTTC
TRBV6-2/TRBV6-3,.,14,TRBJ2-7,.,CASSHQSGIYEQYF,TGTGCCAGCAGTCACCAAAGCGGAATATACGAGCAGTACTTC
TRBV19,.,13,TRBJ1-1,TRBD1,CASRGQGETEAFF,TGTGCCAGTAGAGGACAGGGGGAGACTGAAGCTTTCTTT
TRBV11-1,many,15,TRBJ1-2,TRBD1,CASSSRDSRFYGYTF,TGTGCCAGCAGCTCCCGGGACAGCCGGTTTTATGGCTACACCTTC
TRBV6-5,few,15,TRBJ2-3,.,CASSYRGRGTDTQYF,TGTGCCAGCAGTTATCGGGGGAGAGGGACAGATACGCAGTATTTT
TRBV7-2,many,16,TRBJ2-7,.,CASSLHSTGVTYEQYF,TGTGCCAGCAGCTTACATTCAACAGGTGTTACCTACGAGCAGTACTTC
TRBV28,many,18,TRBJ2-1,TRBD2,CASSPPSPGLAGIDERFF,TGTGCCAGCAGTCCGCCCTCACCGGGACTAGCGGGCATCGATGAGCGGTTCTTC
TRBV28,few,17,TRBJ2-7,TRBD2,CASSLPGLAGVLYEQYF,TGTGCCAGCAGTTTACCGGGACTAGCGGGAGTCCTCTACGAGCAGTACTTC
TRBV27,few,12,TRBJ2-7,.,CASRRAAYEQYF,TGTGCCAGCAGACGGGCAGCCTACGAGCAGTACTTC
TRBV2,many,17,TRBJ1-1,.,CASSEHGRLNMNTEAFF,TGTGCCAGCAGTGAACATGGTCGACTCAATATGAACACTGAAGCTTTCTTT
TRBV2,many,15,TRBJ1-6,.,CASSNGAGVLVPLHF,TGTGCCAGCAGCAATGGGGCAGGGGTCTTGGTACCCCTCCACTTT
TRBV18,many,15,TRBJ1-2,TRBD1,CASSPQGQVDYGYTF,TGTGCCAGCTCACCTCAGGGACAGGTGGACTATGGCTACACCTTC
TRBV9,.,12,TRBJ1-1,.,CASSVVTSEAFF,TGTGCCAGCAGCGTAGTGACCTCTGAAGCTTTCTTT
TRBV13,many,17,TRBJ2-1,TRBD1,CASSAPPTGGLYNEQFF,TGTGCCAGCAGCGCACCCCCGACAGGGGGCCTATACAATGAGCAGTTCTTC
TRBV7-6,many,16,TRBJ2-1,TRBD1,CASSIMGTGGWNEQFF,TGTGCCAGCAGTATAATGGGGACAGGGGGGTGGAATGAGCAGTTCTTC
TRBV28,few,16,TRBJ2-7,.,CASRPKGGGILLEQYF,TGTGCCAGCAGGCCAAAGGGGGGCGGGATCCTCTTAGAGCAGTACTTC
TRBV5-1,many,16,TRBJ2-7,.,CASSEFTGSGAYEQYF,TGCGCCAGCAGCGAATTTACAGGGTCGGGGGCCTACGAGCAGTACTTC
TRBV28,many,15,TRBJ2-7,.,CASSQLREISYEQYF,TGTGCCAGCAGCCAACTCAGGGAGATAAGCTACGAGCAGTACTTC
TRBV9,many,15,TRBJ2-7,.,CASSVGGGVGYEQYF,TGTGCCAGCAGCGTTGGAGGGGGTGTTGGCTACGAGCAGTACTTC
TRBV7-9,.,20,TRBJ1-2,.,CASSLELSFGGKIIFYGYTF,TGTGCCAGCAGCTTAGAATTATCTTTCGGAGGTAAAATAATCTTCTATGGCTACACCTTC